This TCR beta chain comes out of a study of T cell changes during pregnancy in multiple sclerosis. The CDR3 spans 14 residues. Trimming removed 0 bases at V and 6 bases at J, with 8 bases between. Germline V lookup: CDR1 LGHNA, CDR2 YSLEER. The repertoire was sequenced with immunoSEQ multiplex PCR; TCRdb's copy has only in-frame clones and lacks some. The table has tens of thousands of clones, 92% seen once. The starting material was peripheral blood, obtained in the second trimester of pregnancy. The receptor was isolated from a female donor in good health, enrolled as a control in a pregnancy study. The chain links TRBV4-3 to TRBJ2-2, with D perhaps matching TRBD2 (5 bases). Written as DNA, the CDR3 is TGCGCCAGCAGCCAAGATAGCGTGGCCGGGGAGCTGTTTTTT. Translated: CASSQDSVAGELFF.